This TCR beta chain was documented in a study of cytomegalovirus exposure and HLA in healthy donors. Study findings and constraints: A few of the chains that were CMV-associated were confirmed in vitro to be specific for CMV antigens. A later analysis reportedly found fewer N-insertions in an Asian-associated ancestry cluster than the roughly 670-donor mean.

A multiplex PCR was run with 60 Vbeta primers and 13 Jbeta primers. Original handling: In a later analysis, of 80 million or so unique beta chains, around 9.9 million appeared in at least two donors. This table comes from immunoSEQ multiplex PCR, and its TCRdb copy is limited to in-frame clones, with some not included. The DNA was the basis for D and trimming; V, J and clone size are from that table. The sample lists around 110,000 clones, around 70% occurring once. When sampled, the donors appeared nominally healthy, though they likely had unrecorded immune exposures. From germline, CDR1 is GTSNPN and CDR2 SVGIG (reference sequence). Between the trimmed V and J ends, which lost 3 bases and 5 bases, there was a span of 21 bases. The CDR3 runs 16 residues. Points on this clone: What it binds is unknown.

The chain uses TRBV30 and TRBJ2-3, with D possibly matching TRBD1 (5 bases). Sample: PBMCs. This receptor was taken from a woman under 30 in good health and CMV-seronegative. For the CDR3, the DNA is TGTGCCTGGAGGGTACTCAGGGCTGCTGTTGGAGATACGCAGTATTTT. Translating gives CAWRVLRAAVGDTQYF.